The 30 T cell receptor beta chains given below trace back to one sample, sequenced in a study of blood T cell repertoires in COVID-19. Only in-frame clones appear in the TCRdb table, and some are missing; sequencing was by immunoSEQ multiplex PCR. The data hold approximately 220,000 clones, with about 80% observed a single time. Sequencing was carried out using PBMCs or T cells enriched from blood (not recorded which). The receptor source for this set is a woman in her 40s with acute COVID-19.

The chain couples TRBV7-6 to TRBJ2-3; TRBD1 matches 10 bases. Germline assignment: CDR1 SGHVS and CDR2 FNYEAQ. Trimming took 5 bases from V and 4 from J; bases not matched to a gene: 6. The CDR3 has 15 amino acids. The CDR3 region has the DNA TGTGCCAGCAGCCCCGGGACAGGGGAAGCAGATACGCAGTATTTT. This codes for CASSPGTGEADTQYF. The whole variable domain, filled in from reference TRBV7-6 and TRBJ2-3, reads GAGVSQSPRYKVTKRGQDVALRCDPISGHVSLYWYRQALGQGPEFLTYFNYEAQQDKSGLPNDRFSAERPEGSISTLTIQRTEQRDSAMYRCASSPGTGEADTQYFGPGTRLTVL.

The V and J genes are TRBV24-1 and TRBJ1-5; D is unclear. This CDR3 has 14 amino acids. CDR1 and CDR2 (germline): KGHDR, SFDVKD. The V gene lost 6 bases and the J gene lost 0 bases, with 8 bases spanning the gap. The CDR3 nucleotides are TGTGCCACCAGTCGCGGGAATAGCAATCAGCCCCAGCATTTT. This gives the protein CATSRGNSNQPQHF.

This clone was picked up one time. The chain combines TRBV10-2 with TRBJ2-5, with 8 bases aligning to TRBD2. Germline V gives CDR1 WSHSY, CDR2 SAAADI. The CDR3 runs 14 residues. V was pared by 6 bases and J by 1 base, with 4 bases of the junction left unmatched. The CDR3 region is CASRGTRLQETQYF. CDR3 sequence (DNA): TGCGCCAGCAGAGGGACTAGACTCCAAGAGACCCAGTACTTC.

The chain has TRBV11-2 and TRBJ1-2; TRBD1 matches 8 bases. Trimming removed 1 base from V and 8 bases from J; junction bases left unmatched: 6. Germline CDR1 SGHAT, CDR2 FQNNGV. CDR3 length: 14 amino acids. The CDR3 region has the DNA TGTGCCAGCAGCTTAGTTTCTACAGGGGGAGGCTACACCTTC. This translates into CASSLVSTGGGYTF.

The chain couples TRBV28 to TRBJ2-1; TRBD2 is a possible D gene (7 bases). Trimming cost V 5 bases and J 10 bases, with 21 bases left between them. This CDR3 comprises 15 residues. The germline V gene has CDR1 MDHEN and CDR2 SYDVKM. CDR3: CASSRGGPGAREQFF. The DNA of the CDR3 is TGTGCCAGCAGTAGGGGGGGACCCGGTGCGAGGGAGCAGTTCTTC.

V and J are TRBV3-1 (or the pseudogene TRBV3-2) and TRBJ2-1; D possibly corresponds to TRBD2 (6 bases). Germline V CDR1 and CDR2: LGHDT, YNNKEL (reference sequence). The germline V and J ends were trimmed by 0 bases and 4 bases, with 10 bases remaining between them. The CDR3 has 15 amino acids. For the CDR3, the DNA is TGTGCCAGCAGCCAAGATGGCGCGGGATACAATGAGCAGTTCTTC. It yields the protein CASSQDGAGYNEQFF.

The J gene is TRBJ2-2, the V gene TRBV7-2; D not certain. The V end lost 5 bases, the J end lost 3 bases, and 13 bases lay between the germline ends. Germline V lookup: CDR1 SGHTA, CDR2 FQGNSA. The CDR3 loop spans 15 amino acids. CDR3 bases: TGTGCCAGCAGCCCTAAACCAATAGACACCGGGGAGCTGTTTTTT. This sequence encodes CASSPKPIDTGELFF.

This clone was seen a handful of times. The chain recombines TRBV7-9 with TRBJ2-5; 12 nucleotides align to TRBD2. The CDR3 consists of 16 residues. From germline, CDR1 is SEHNR and CDR2 FQNEAQ (reference sequence). The trim removed 5 bases at V and 0 bases at J, leaving 4 bases unmatched. The CDR3 DNA is TGTGCCAGCAGCCGAGGACTAGCGGGATACCAAGAGACCCAGTACTTC. Encoded protein: CASSRGLAGYQETQYF.

The chain joins TRBV10-3 to TRBJ2-1, with a tentative D call TRBD1 (7 bases). Trimming left V 11 bases short and J 4 bases short, with 21 bases between. This CDR3 spans 15 amino acids. The germline V gene has CDR1 ENHRY and CDR2 SYGVKD. CDR3 sequence reads: CAAGGRGPPYNEQFF. The CDR3 DNA reads TGTGCCGCAGGGGGGCGTGGCCCACCATACAATGAGCAGTTCTTC.

This chain joins TRBV28 and TRBJ2-7; perhaps TRBD2 as D (5 bases). V dropped 3 bases and J dropped 2 bases, with 14 bases sitting between them. Germline V lookup: CDR1 MDHEN, CDR2 SYDVKM. This CDR3 contains 15 residues. The CDR3 region has the DNA TGTGCCAGCAGTTTCCTCCTGTCCGGGACCTACGAGCAGTACTTC. Translated, it gives CASSFLLSGTYEQYF. The variable domain in full, with the rest retrieved from reference TRBV28 and TRBJ2-7, is DVKVTQSSRYLVKRTGEKVFLECVQDMDHENMFWYRQDPGLGLRLIYFSYDVKMKEKGDIPEGYSVSREKKERFSLILESASTNQTSMYLCASSFLLSGTYEQYFGPGTRLTVT.

The CDR3 protein is CASRASGTAEKLFF. For the CDR3, the DNA is TGTGCCAGTAGAGCCTCCGGGACAGCTGAAAAACTGTTTTTT. The rearrangement uses TRBV19 and TRBJ1-4; 7 nucleotides agree with TRBD1. Looked up from germline, CDR1 is LNHDA and CDR2 is SQIVND (reference sequence). Trimming removed 6 bases from V and 7 bases from J; junction bases left unmatched: 8. This CDR3 has 14 amino acids.

The chain joins TRBV5-4 to TRBJ2-6; no clear D gene. V lost 2 bases and J 0 bases, leaving 12 bases between the germline ends. This CDR3 region has 17 residues. The V gene's germline CDR1 is SGHNT and CDR2 YYREEE (reference sequence). The CDR3 here is CASSFLAGSSGANVLTF. The CDR3 DNA sequence: TGTGCCAGCAGCTTTCTTGCAGGCAGCTCTGGGGCCAACGTCCTGACTTTC. Variable domain in full (rest from reference TRBV5-4 and TRBJ2-6): ETGVTQSPTHLIKTRGQQVTLRCSSQSGHNTVSWYQQALGQGPQFIFQYYREEENGRGNFPPRFSGLQFPNYSSELNVNALELDDSALYLCASSFLAGSSGANVLTFGAGSRLTVL.

V and J are TRBV2 and TRBJ2-1; D possibly corresponds to TRBD1 (5 bases). V was pared by 6 bases and J by 8 bases, with 11 bases between. The CDR3 consists of 12 residues. Germline CDR1 SNHLY, CDR2 FYNNEI. The CDR3, as DNA: TGTGCCAGCAGGTTCAGGGTGGATGAGCAGTTCTTC. Its translation is CASRFRVDEQFF.

The chain couples TRBV7-8 to TRBJ2-7, with 9 bases fitting TRBD1. This CDR3 spans 15 amino acids. Germline V lookup: CDR1 SGHVS, CDR2 FQNEAQ. The junction had 6 bases not matched to a gene; V was cut back by 5 bases and J by 1 base. The CDR3 loop reads CASSRQGVGSYEQYF. The CDR3 DNA is TGTGCCAGCAGCAGACAGGGGGTGGGTTCCTACGAGCAGTACTTC.

The rearrangement links TRBV5-1 to TRBJ2-1; tentatively, D is TRBD2 (5 bases). The length of the CDR3 is 15 residues. Looked up from germline, CDR1 is SGHRS and CDR2 is YFSETQ. V lost 0 bases and J lost 4, with 11 bases in between. CDR3 bases: TGCGCCAGCAGCTTGGAACTAGTTGGTTACAATGAGCAGTTCTTC. This sequence encodes CASSLELVGYNEQFF.

The chain combines TRBV4-1 with TRBJ2-7; TRBD2 matches 7 bases. The V gene's germline CDR1 is MGHRA and CDR2 YSYEKL. V lost 0 bases and J lost 4; bases outside the gene matches: 6. The CDR3 contains 15 residues. The CDR3 DNA follows: TGCGCCAGCAGCCAAGACGGGGGGAGAGGATACGAGCAGTACTTC. Translating it yields CASSQDGGRGYEQYF.

The chain carries TRBV7-2 and TRBJ1-2, with D unclear. The CDR3 is 14 amino acids. In germline, CDR1 is SGHTA, CDR2 FQGNSA. Trimming removed 5 bases from V and 1 base from J, with 11 bases in between. Here the CDR3 DNA reads TGTGCCAGCAGCCCTAGCCCACTTAACTATGGCTACACCTTC. It is translated as CASSPSPLNYGYTF. Filled out from reference TRBV7-2 and TRBJ1-2, the complete variable domain reads GAGVSQSPSNKVTEKGKDVELRCDPISGHTALYWYRQSLGQGLEFLIYFQGNSAPDKSGLPSDRFSAERTGGSVSTLTIQRTQQEDSAVYLCASSPSPLNYGYTFGSGTRLTVV.

The chain employs TRBV9 and TRBJ2-7; 8 bases match TRBD1. The V and J ends lost 4 bases and 5 bases, in that order; junction bases with no gene match: 14. The CDR3 is 16 amino acids. Looked up from germline, CDR1 is SGDLS and CDR2 is YYNGEE. The DNA for the CDR3 is TGTGCCAGCAGCCCCCGGGCCGGGACAGGTCTTGACGAGCAGTACTTC. This encodes CASSPRAGTGLDEQYF.

This clone was detected only a few times. V usage is TRBV3-1 (or the pseudogene TRBV3-2) and J usage is TRBJ1-1, with a weak D call TRBD1 (5 bases). V dropped 5 bases and J dropped 0 bases, with 10 bases sitting between them. Germline values: CDR1 LGHDT, CDR2 YNNKEL (reference sequence). CDR3 length: 14 amino acids. CDR3 region: CASSERQLNTEAFF. CDR3 nucleotides: TGTGCCAGCAGCGAGCGACAGCTGAACACTGAAGCTTTCTTT.

The chain recombines TRBV3-1 (or the pseudogene TRBV3-2) with TRBJ2-3; TRBD1 matches at 7 bases. Germline-derived CDR1 and CDR2 are LGHDT and YNNKEL (reference sequence). V trimming: 4 bases; J trimming: 3 bases; junction bases outside the gene matches: 7. The CDR3 length is 15 residues. CDR3 in amino acids: CASSRGTVGTDTQYF. The CDR3 DNA follows: TGTGCCAGCAGCCGAGGGACAGTTGGGACAGATACGCAGTATTTT.

This clone showed up just once. This chain links TRBV5-4 with TRBJ2-1; unclear D gene. V gave up 0 bases and J gave up 6 bases, with 7 bases separating them. CDR1 is SGHNT, CDR2 YYREEE, per germline (reference sequence). This CDR3 comprises 13 residues. The CDR3, as DNA: TGTGCCAGCAGCTTGGTGGCACCCAATGAGCAGTTCTTC. This codes for CASSLVAPNEQFF.

The chain joins TRBV7-8 to TRBJ2-5, with D possibly being TRBD2 (5 bases). Trimming shortened V by 2 bases and J by 5 bases, and 12 bases separated the two germline ends. CDR3 length: 14 amino acids. Per the germline V gene, CDR1 is SGHVS and CDR2 is FQNEAQ. The DNA of the CDR3 is TGTGCCAGCAGCTTACAAGAGGGTCGGGAGACCCAGTACTTC. Protein: CASSLQEGRETQYF.

The chain recombines TRBV7-2 with TRBJ1-2, with 7 positions matching TRBD1. The CDR3 has 12 amino acids. The V and J ends lost 4 bases and 12 bases, in that order; junction bases with no gene match: 8. The V gene's germline CDR1 is SGHTA and CDR2 FQGNSA. CDR3 in amino acids: CASSSSPGGNTF. The CDR3 nucleotides read TGTGCCAGCAGCTCCTCTCCAGGGGGTAACACCTTC.

This sequence joins TRBV27 and TRBJ1-5; 8 bases agree with TRBD1. The CDR3 is made up of 15 amino acids. The ends lost 5 bases at V and 7 bases at J; junction bases unmatched: 10. Germline CDR1 is MNHEY and CDR2 is SMNVEV (reference sequence). The CDR3 DNA reads TGTGCCAGCAGTCCATTCGGACAGGGTGGGCAGCCCCAGCATTTT. Its protein is CASSPFGQGGQPQHF.

V and J are TRBV7-2 and TRBJ1-1; tentative D call: TRBD1 (5 bases). The CDR3 sequence is 13 residues long. V lost 10 bases to trimming and J lost 0 bases, with 12 bases between them. CDR1 is SGHTA, CDR2 FQGNSA, per germline. The CDR3 DNA is TGTGCCACCACAGGATATGTGAACACTGAAGCTTTCTTT. It is translated as CATTGYVNTEAFF.

The V call is TRBV29-1, the J call TRBJ2-2; 10 bases are a match to TRBD1. Germline loops: CDR1 SQVTM, CDR2 ANQGSEA. This CDR3 spans 15 amino acids. With 5 bases clipped from V and 4 bases from J, the junction kept 7 bases outside the gene matches. In DNA form, the CDR3 reads TGCAGCGTTCCGGACAGGGGGGGTAGCACCGGGGAGCTGTTTTTT. This sequence encodes CSVPDRGGSTGELFF.

Only a few counts were recorded for this clone. The chain joins TRBV9 to TRBJ1-4, with D possibly matching TRBD1 (5 bases). Germline values: CDR1 SGDLS, CDR2 YYNGEE. This CDR3 comprises 15 residues. V lost 0 bases to trimming and J lost 2 bases, with 8 bases between them. DNA for the CDR3: TGTGCCAGCAGCGTAGATGGGGGGACTAATGAAAAACTGTTTTTT. Translated: CASSVDGGTNEKLFF.

This clone came up a few times. The chain uses TRBV6-2 or TRBV6-3 and TRBJ1-2; D is unresolved. The CDR3 has 13 residues. Germline lookup yields CDR1 MNHEY and CDR2 SVGEGT. With 5 bases removed from V and 3 bases from J, the gap between germline ends came to 10 bases. In DNA, the CDR3 is TGTGCCAGCAGTAACGCGGTTTACTATGGCTACACCTTC. Its translation: CASSNAVYYGYTF.

V is TRBV27 and J is TRBJ1-6, with 7 bases fitting TRBD1. The germline V gene has CDR1 MNHEY and CDR2 SMNVEV (reference sequence). J gave up 13 bases and V 5 bases, and 11 bases lay outside the gene matches. The length of the CDR3 is 14 residues. The CDR3 DNA is TGTGCCAGCAGTCTCCGGGACAGCCAGTTTCCCCTCCACTTT. Translating it yields CASSLRDSQFPLHF.

This clone was observed once. V and J are TRBV3-1 (or the pseudogene TRBV3-2) and TRBJ2-4, with a weak D call TRBD1 (5 bases). The V end was cut by 4 bases, the J end by 8 bases, with 15 bases between. Germline V gives CDR1 LGHDT, CDR2 YNNKEL (reference sequence). The CDR3 is made up of 14 amino acids. In DNA form, the CDR3 reads TGTGCCAGCAGCCGCCGTGGGGCTCCGGACATTCAGTACTTC. Protein product: CASSRRGAPDIQYF.